The source of this T cell receptor (beta chain) is a study of early T cells in non-severe SARS-CoV-2 infection. This clonotype was seen repeatedly, ten times or more. The junction and the germline gene differ at one end; a read error may be behind it. A single record per CDR3 protein comes from TCRdb applying MiXCR to the 5' RACE reads. The sample includes roughly 61,000 distinct CDR3 sequences, roughly 9.7% of them seen just once. CDR3 length equals 13 residues. Germline CDR1 and CDR2: SSHAT and FNYEAQ (reference sequence). The sample was whole blood. The chain employs TRBV7-7 and TRBJ2-2; 9 bases are shared with TRBD1. The TCR comes from an adult who was a healthcare worker with PCR-confirmed SARS-CoV-2 infection or an uninfected control (not recorded which). DNA of the CDR3: TGTGCTAGCAGCTGGACAGGGGCCGGGGAGCTGTTTTTT. Amino acids: CASSWTGAGELFF.